Listed below are T cell receptor beta chains from one sample, sequenced in a study of blood T cell repertoires in COVID-19. The table came from immunoSEQ multiplex PCR; TCRdb's copy has only in-frame clones and leaves some out. The sample includes roughly 49,000 clones, around 90% of them seen just once. The sample taken for sequencing was peripheral blood. Receptor source: a man aged 45-65 years with active COVID-19. The CDR3 runs from the conserved cysteine through the conserved F or W. The D gene is left open where the match is weak. Size tells how often a clone was seen (once, few, many) or the class of an expanded clone, and some rows leave it out.

size	J	D	V	CDR3	DNA
once	TRBJ1-1	.	TRBV2	CASTDRFGGEAFF	TGTGCCAGTACAGACAGGTTCGGTGGTGAAGCTTTCTTT
.	TRBJ2-3	TRBD2	TRBV10-3	CAIMGGGTDTQYF	TGTGCCATCATGGGGGGGGGCACAGATACGCAGTATTTT
once	TRBJ1-4	.	TRBV3-1/TRBV3-2	CASSHQALEKLFF	TGTGCCAGCAGCCATCAAGCCCTTGAAAAACTGTTTTTT
.	TRBJ2-7	.	TRBV19	CASSIFLSYEQYF	TGTGCCAGTAGTATTTTCCTCTCCTACGAGCAGTACTTC
.	TRBJ1-3	.	TRBV12-5	CASGLVPYSGNTIYF	TGTGCTAGTGGTTTGGTTCCTTACTCTGGAAACACCATATATTTT
few	TRBJ1-5	.	TRBV2	CASSGSLNQPQHF	TGTGCCAGCAGTGGGAGCCTTAATCAGCCCCAGCATTTT
.	TRBJ1-2	.	TRBV7-2	CASSLGGGGYTF	TGTGCCAGCAGCTTAGGGGGGGGTGGCTACACCTTC
.	TRBJ2-7	.	TRBV5-1	CASSLAGLSEQYF	TGCGCCAGCAGCTTGGCCGGTCTCTCCGAGCAGTACTTC
few	TRBJ1-5	.	TRBV9	CASSAGTRGNQPQHF	TGTGCCAGCAGCGCAGGCACCCGCGGCAATCAGCCCCAGCATTTT
.	TRBJ2-1	TRBD1	TRBV5-6	CASSWGTGFNEQFF	TGTGCCAGCAGCTGGGGGACAGGGTTTAATGAGCAGTTCTTC
.	TRBJ2-3	TRBD2	TRBV5-8	CASSTGLASTDTQYF	TGTGCCAGCAGCACGGGACTAGCAAGCACAGATACGCAGTATTTT
.	TRBJ2-7	TRBD2	TRBV5-1	CASNEAGVGEQYF	TGCGCCAGCAACGAAGCGGGAGTAGGCGAGCAGTACTTC
.	TRBJ2-3	TRBD2	TRBV7-2	CASSLGTSEYTDTQYF	TGTGCCAGCAGCCTAGGGACTAGCGAATACACAGATACGCAGTATTTT
.	TRBJ1-6	TRBD1	TRBV2	CARRGQSSYNSPLHF	TGTGCCAGGAGGGGGCAGAGCTCCTATAATTCACCCCTCCACTTT
once	TRBJ2-5	TRBD2	TRBV3-1/TRBV3-2	CASSRVGLAGGRETQYF	TGTGCCAGCAGCCGGGTCGGGCTAGCGGGGGGGCGAGAGACCCAGTACTTC
.	TRBJ2-7	TRBD2	TRBV29-1	CSVEGAGDPEQYF	TGCAGCGTTGAAGGAGCGGGAGACCCCGAGCAGTACTTC
.	TRBJ2-1	TRBD1	TRBV6-5	CASSYSGQENEQFF	TGTGCCAGCAGTTACTCGGGACAGGAGAATGAGCAGTTCTTC
.	TRBJ2-6	TRBD1	TRBV25-1	CASGPGQGASGANVLTF	TGTGCCAGCGGGCCCGGACAGGGGGCGTCAGGGGCCAACGTCCTGACTTTC
.	TRBJ2-3	.	TRBV7-7	CASSGGSTDTQYF	TGTGCCAGCAGCGGCGGGAGCACAGATACGCAGTATTTT